One sample yielded the 32 T cell receptor beta chains listed below, sequenced in a study of Tregs in tolerant kidney transplant recipients. Generated by immunoSEQ multiplex PCR, the TCRdb table keeps only in-frame clones and is missing some. The repertoire consists of over 50,000 clones, with 80% to 90% occurring once and the leading ten covering approximately 4.7%. The sequenced sample was CD4+ T cells from blood. These receptor sequences come from a human donor in good health.

The chain has TRBV27 and TRBJ2-1; the match to TRBD1 covers 8 bases. The CDR3 has 16 residues. V was clipped by 1 base and J by 4 bases; unmatched bases: 6. Germline CDR1 reads MNHEY; CDR2 reads SMNVEV (reference sequence). CDR3 sequence (DNA): TGTGCCAGCAGTTTATTATTGGGGACAGGTTACAATGAGCAGTTCTTC. This codes for CASSLLLGTGYNEQFF.

V usage is TRBV4-2 and J usage is TRBJ2-3, with D perhaps TRBD2 (5 bases). The CDR3 length is 15 residues. V lost 1 base to trimming and J lost 1 base, with 9 bases between them. Germline CDR1 LGHNA, CDR2 YNFKEQ. For the CDR3, the DNA is TGTGCCAGCAGCCAAGCCCGAGCGGGCACAGATACGCAGTATTTT. It yields the protein CASSQARAGTDTQYF.

The chain uses TRBV4-2 and TRBJ2-2; D is uncertain. The CDR3 spans 13 residues. Per germline, CDR1 LGHNA and CDR2 YNFKEQ. Trimming removed 0 bases from V and 6 bases from J, with 5 bases in between. The CDR3 bases are TGTGCCAGCAGCCAAGACGCGGCCGGGGAGCTGTTTTTT. Translated, it gives CASSQDAAGELFF.

The chain recombines TRBV6-4 with TRBJ2-3; 7 bases are a match to TRBD2. The length of the CDR3 is 16 residues. CDR1 is MRHNA, CDR2 SNTAGT, per germline. The V segment lost 5 bases and the J segment 5 bases; nucleotides outside the gene matches: 13. The CDR3 spells CASSPDGGRWRDTQYF. The CDR3 coding sequence is TGTGCCAGCAGTCCTGATGGCGGGAGATGGAGAGATACGCAGTATTTT.

This clone came up a few times. Distinct nucleotide sequences in the sample also encode this CDR3. The gene calls are TRBV5-1 and TRBJ2-3, with 9 nucleotides matching TRBD1. The CDR3 runs 14 residues. The germline CDR1 and CDR2 sequences are SGHRS and YFSETQ. V shed 2 bases and J 5 bases; nucleotides not matched to a gene: 3. CDR3 residues: CASSLGQGQDTQYF. The DNA for the CDR3 is TGCGCCAGCAGCTTAGGACAGGGGCAAGATACGCAGTATTTT.

The rearrangement links TRBV10-3 to TRBJ2-1; 7 bases align to TRBD2. Germline CDR1 is ENHRY and CDR2 is SYGVKD. This CDR3 is 13 amino acids long. The J segment lost 6 bases and the V segment lost 9 bases, leaving 8 bases of the junction unmatched. CDR3: CAILAGEGNEQFF. The CDR3 bases are TGTGCCATTTTGGCGGGGGAAGGCAATGAGCAGTTCTTC.

The CDR3 DNA sequence: TGCGCCAGCAGCCAAGATCCCCTTAACTATGGCTACACCTTC. Translated: CASSQDPLNYGYTF. The V gene is TRBV4-1, the J gene TRBJ1-2; D not certain. Looked up from germline, CDR1 is MGHRA and CDR2 is YSYEKL. V lost 0 bases and J lost 1, with 6 bases in between. The length of the CDR3 is 14 residues.

The V gene is TRBV6-5, the J gene TRBJ2-1, with TRBD2 identical over 8 bases. Germline CDR1 is MNHEY and CDR2 is SVGAGI. V was pared by 3 bases and J by 7 bases, with 5 bases of the junction left unmatched. CDR3 length: 14 amino acids. The CDR3 DNA sequence: TGTGCCAGCAGTTATCTTCCTAGCGGGAATGAGCAGTTCTTC. Its translation is CASSYLPSGNEQFF.

The chain uses TRBV7-3 and TRBJ1-1, with a weak D call TRBD1 (6 bases). CDR3 length: 15 residues. The germline gives CDR1 SGHTA, CDR2 FQGTGA. Trimming took off 0 bases at V and 5 bases at J, with 13 bases between the two ends. In DNA form, the CDR3 reads TGTGCCAGCAGCTTAACAGGACAGCCAGGGACTGAAGCTTTCTTT. Translated: CASSLTGQPGTEAFF.

The genes are TRBV6-5 and TRBJ2-2, with 10 bases lining up with TRBD2. Trimming removed 7 bases from V and 6 bases from J; junction bases left unmatched: 8. Germline CDR1 is MNHEY and CDR2 is SVGAGI. The CDR3 contains 15 residues. CDR3 sequence: CASTIAGGAPGELFF. CDR3 DNA sequence: TGTGCCAGCACCATAGCGGGGGGAGCCCCCGGGGAGCTGTTTTTT.

This clone was seen only a few times. V is TRBV7-2 and J is TRBJ2-3; D is uncertain. Germline assignment: CDR1 SGHTA and CDR2 FQGNSA. Trimming left V 3 bases short and J 4 bases short, with 5 bases between. This CDR3 is built from 12 residues. The CDR3 sequence: CASSFRADTQYF. In DNA, the CDR3 is TGTGCCAGCAGCTTCCGGGCAGATACGCAGTATTTT.

This clone has just a few counts. J is TRBJ2-2 and V is TRBV4-3, with TRBD2 identical over 8 bases. This CDR3 comprises 17 residues. Germline V gene lookup returns CDR1 LGHNA and CDR2 YSLEER. V gave up 0 bases and J gave up 1 base; unmatched junction bases: 4. This chain's CDR3 is CASSQDKLAVNTGELFF. In nucleotides, the CDR3 is TGCGCCAGCAGCCAAGATAAACTAGCGGTGAACACCGGGGAGCTGTTTTTT.

The table lists this clone with a count of one. The V gene is TRBV6-5, the J gene TRBJ1-3; D remains unclear. The V and J ends lost 4 bases and 0 bases respectively, with 7 bases between them. Per the germline V gene, CDR1 is MNHEY and CDR2 is SVGAGI. The CDR3 is 14 residues long. As DNA, the CDR3 is TGTGCCAGCAGTTCTTTGAGCTCTGGAAACACCATATATTTT. This sequence encodes CASSSLSSGNTIYF.

V usage is TRBV6-6 and J usage is TRBJ2-7, with TRBD1 matching 7 bases. Germline V lookup: CDR1 MNHNY, CDR2 SVGAGI (reference sequence). This CDR3 is built from 16 residues. V shed 2 bases and J 3 bases; nucleotides not matched to a gene: 10. The chain's CDR3 is CASSYPTIDRDYEQYF. The CDR3 DNA is TGTGCCAGCAGTTACCCTACTATCGACAGGGACTACGAGCAGTACTTC.

The V and J genes are TRBV18 and TRBJ1-5; D gene ambiguous. This CDR3 is 14 amino acids long. Germline CDR1 KGHSH, CDR2 LQKENI. Trimming took 4 bases from V and 4 from J, leaving 11 bases between them. The CDR3 DNA follows: TGTGCCAGCTCACGGAATTTTGAAAATCAGCCCCAGCATTTT. Translation: CASSRNFENQPQHF.

This CDR3 reads CASSIYRGGEKLFF. The CDR3 DNA sequence: TGTGCCAGTAGTATATACAGGGGAGGTGAAAAACTGTTTTTT. V gene TRBV19 combines with J gene TRBJ1-4; TRBD1 matches 7 bases. This CDR3 spans 14 amino acids. V lost 2 bases, J lost 7 bases, and 4 bases stayed unmatched. The germline CDR1 and CDR2 sequences are LNHDA and SQIVND (reference sequence).

The chain combines TRBV4-2 with TRBJ1-4; unclear D gene. Trimming removed 0 bases from V and 3 bases from J, with 5 bases in between. The CDR3 covers 14 residues. Per the germline V gene, CDR1 is LGHNA and CDR2 is YNFKEQ. The CDR3: CASSQDTANEKLFF. The CDR3 DNA follows: TGTGCCAGCAGCCAAGATACAGCTAATGAAAAACTGTTTTTT.

This chain connects TRBV5-4 to TRBJ1-2; 8 nucleotides match TRBD1. The V segment lost 1 base and the J segment 6 bases; nucleotides outside the gene matches: 14. Germline CDR1 is SGHNT and CDR2 is YYREEE (reference sequence). The CDR3 runs 17 residues. The DNA for the CDR3 is TGTGCCAGCAGCTTGTCGCCAGGGGGCAGAATGTTAAATGGCTACACCTTC. It translates to CASSLSPGGRMLNGYTF. Complete variable domain (other parts from reference TRBV5-4 and TRBJ1-2): ETGVTQSPTHLIKTRGQQVTLRCSSQSGHNTVSWYQQALGQGPQFIFQYYREEENGRGNFPPRFSGLQFPNYSSELNVNALELDDSALYLCASSLSPGGRMLNGYTFGSGTRLTVV.

This rearrangement joins TRBV6-6 to TRBJ2-7; 7 bases align to TRBD2. Germline V gene sequence: CDR1 MNHNY, CDR2 SVGAGI (reference sequence). J gave up 6 bases and V 11 bases, and 16 bases lay outside the gene matches. The CDR3 spans 14 residues. The DNA for the CDR3 is TGTGCCTCTGGACCCGGACTAGGGCTGGGCGAGCAGTACTTC. It encodes CASGPGLGLGEQYF.

The rearrangement joins TRBV7-9 to TRBJ2-7; D uncertain. Germline V gene data show CDR1 as SEHNR and CDR2 as FQNEAQ (reference sequence). With 5 bases removed from V and 3 bases from J, the gap between germline ends came to 8 bases. The CDR3 has 12 amino acids. CDR3 DNA: TGTGCCAGCAGCGACGGAATCTACGAGCAGTACTTC. This encodes CASSDGIYEQYF.

The chain combines TRBV6-5 with TRBJ1-3, with D maybe TRBD1 (5 bases). Germline lookup yields CDR1 MNHEY and CDR2 SVGAGI. This CDR3 comprises 14 residues. Trimming stripped 4 bases from V and 0 bases from J, with 7 bases between. CDR3 protein: CASSSDSSGNTIYF. CDR3 nucleotide sequence: TGTGCCAGCAGTTCAGACAGCTCTGGAAACACCATATATTTT.

This clone has a single count. The rearrangement links TRBV5-4 to TRBJ2-7, with 13 nucleotides matching TRBD2. CDR3 size: 13 residues. CDR1 is SGHNT, CDR2 YYREEE, per germline (reference sequence). Unmatched junction bases numbered 2, after V lost 0 bases and J lost 11 bases. The CDR3 sequence: CASSLGTSGSEYF. CDR3 nucleotides: TGTGCCAGCAGCTTGGGGACTAGCGGGAGTGAGTACTTC.

The count of this clone is one. V and J are TRBV6-6 and TRBJ2-1; 8 nucleotides align to TRBD1. Germline V CDR1 and CDR2: MNHNY, SVGAGI (reference sequence). V lost 8 bases to trimming and J lost 3 bases; unmatched junction nucleotides: 6. This CDR3 has 14 amino acids. DNA for the CDR3: TGTGCCAGCCGGGACAGGTTTTACTACAATGAGCAGTTCTTC. Translated: CASRDRFYYNEQFF.

V is TRBV5-1 and J is TRBJ2-3, with D possibly matching TRBD2 (7 bases). V dropped 0 bases and J dropped 2 bases, with 10 bases sitting between them. Germline loops: CDR1 SGHRS, CDR2 YFSETQ. This CDR3 comprises 15 residues. The CDR3 DNA sequence: TGCGCCAGCAGCTTGGATCGGGGGGCCACAGATACGCAGTATTTT. This codes for CASSLDRGATDTQYF.

This chain joins TRBV30 and TRBJ1-1, with D unclear. The germline gives CDR1 GTSNPN, CDR2 SVGIG (reference sequence). Trimming removed 5 bases at V and 0 bases at J, with 10 bases between. The CDR3 has 13 amino acids. CDR3 nucleotide sequence: TGTGCCTGGGCGAGGGTTGTGAACACTGAAGCTTTCTTT. Amino acids: CAWARVVNTEAFF.

This clone came up once. V and J are TRBV11-3 and TRBJ2-5, with 11 bases fitting TRBD2. The V gene's germline CDR1 is SGHNT and CDR2 YENEEA. The CDR3 contains 16 residues. After removal of 5 bases from V and 1 base from J, the junction contained 6 bases not matched to a gene. The CDR3 here is CASSERTSGFQETQYF. The CDR3 DNA reads as TGTGCCAGCAGCGAAAGGACTAGCGGGTTCCAAGAGACCCAGTACTTC.

The chain has TRBV11-2 and TRBJ2-7, with D hard to call. The germline CDR1 and CDR2 sequences are SGHAT and FQNNGV. The CDR3 sequence is 13 residues long. V lost 6 bases to trimming and J lost 2 bases, with 11 bases between them. The CDR3 nucleotides read TGTGCCAGCAGTCAGCCAGGCCCCTACGAGCAGTACTTC. Its protein is CASSQPGPYEQYF.

The chain is built from TRBV7-9 and TRBJ1-6; D is unresolved. Germline CDR1 reads SEHNR; CDR2 reads FQNEAQ (reference sequence). V was trimmed by 5 bases and J by 7 bases, leaving 9 bases between them. This CDR3 is built from 13 residues. CDR3 sequence reads: CASSLDSNSPLHF. Written as DNA, the CDR3 is TGTGCCAGCAGCCTCGACTCGAATTCACCCCTCCACTTT.

This chain joins TRBV6-5 and TRBJ2-7; 10 positions match TRBD2. This CDR3 contains 15 residues. V was clipped by 6 bases and J by 0 bases; unmatched bases: 5. Germline CDR1 is MNHEY and CDR2 is SVGAGI. The CDR3 nucleotides read TGTGCCAGCAGCTTAGCGGGAGGCCGCTCCTACGAGCAGTACTTC. Its protein is CASSLAGGRSYEQYF.

The chain uses TRBV2 and TRBJ2-7; D not certain. Germline V gene data show CDR1 as SNHLY and CDR2 as FYNNEI. The CDR3 consists of 12 residues. Trimming cost V 8 bases and J 6 bases, with 14 bases left between them. CDR3 nucleotides: TGTGCCAGCCAGACTGAGGCTGGCGAGCAGTACTTC. Translated: CASQTEAGEQYF.

The V call is TRBV28, the J call TRBJ1-2; D is unresolved. Trimming took 4 bases from V and 5 from J, leaving 5 bases between them. CDR1 is MDHEN, CDR2 SYDVKM, per germline. CDR3 size: 11 residues. This chain's CDR3 is CASSYMYGYTF. CDR3 nucleotides: TGTGCCAGCAGTTACATGTATGGCTACACCTTC.

This sequence joins TRBV10-2 and TRBJ1-1; 8 bases match TRBD1. V lost 11 bases, J lost 6 bases, and 11 bases stayed unmatched. The germline V gene encodes CDR1 WSHSY and CDR2 SAAADI. This CDR3 is 13 amino acids long. DNA for the CDR3: TGCGCCGCAGGGGCAAACAGGGGGGCTGAAGCTTTCTTT. The encoded protein is CAAGANRGAEAFF.